This TCR beta chain came from a study of response to subunit inactivated influenza vaccine. Overall study results and limits: There was a suggestion from the authors that each seasonal influenza vaccination recruits few new T cells.

MiXCR, run by TCRdb on the RT-PCR reads, gives a single entry per CDR3 protein. The sample includes fewer than 700,000 distinct CDR3 sequences, around 13% of them seen just once. This clonotype showed up many times. Its antigen is unknown. Sample: PBMCs from blood, taken roughly 46 days after vaccination. The receptor's source is a man between 50 and 59 years old who received an inactivated influenza vaccine.

CDR3 DNA: TGTGCCATCAGTGAGTCGCCCGGGTATGAGCAGTTCTTC. This sequence encodes CAISESPGYEQFF. V is TRBV10-3 and J is TRBJ2-1; D is unresolved. The V gene's germline CDR1 is ENHRY and CDR2 SYGVKD. The CDR3 has 13 amino acids. Between the trimmed V and J ends, which lost 0 bases and 8 bases, there was a span of 8 bases.